This T cell receptor beta chain derives from a study of healthy donors' naive CD4 and CD8 T cells. General study points: CDR3 charge plus V and J genes appeared to account for approximately 13% of CD4/CD8 variance. Bulk sequencing left alpha and beta chains unpaired.

This CDR3 contains 13 residues. Trimming took off 4 bases at V and 5 bases at J, with 12 bases between the two ends. CDR1 and CDR2 from the germline V gene are SQVTM and ANQGSEA. Each TCR library used roughly 0.45 ug of total RNA and a linear amplification protocol. TCRdb recomputed calls from the reads with MiXCR, one row per CDR3 protein. The data show around 200,000 distinct CDR3 sequences, with around 74% seen just once and 2% to 2.5% held by the top ten. CD4+CD8-CD45RO-CD45RA+ cells were naive CD4+; CD8+CD4-CD45RA+CD27bright cells were naive CD8+. Concerning this clonotype itself: Its target is not known.

V and J are TRBV29-1 and TRBJ2-1, with no clear D. The sequence was collected from a pool of human donors in good health; the sample pools cells from several healthy donors. The sequencing input was naive CD4+ and CD8+ T cells sorted from blood, pooled from several donors. CDR3 DNA: TGCAGCGTTGTTACAGTAAGAAACAATGAGCAGTTCTTC. It encodes CSVVTVRNNEQFF.